This T cell receptor (beta chain) is drawn from a study of T cell repertoires in cytomegalovirus infection. Turning to the study itself: Through public TCR beta signatures, both CMV infection and matching HLA type were indicated.

Whole-study findings and limits: The ex vivo response was dominated by HLA-C-restricted CMV-specific TCR beta clonotypes. Identification of carriers of CMV plus the relevant HLA was performed using cumulative public TCR beta family frequency.

A single record per CDR3 protein comes from TCRdb applying MiXCR to the reads. The sample has some 300,000 distinct CDR3 sequences; approximately 13% are singletons. The sample holds many counts of this clonotype. What it binds is unknown. Sequencing used PBMCs. The TCR sequence derives from a human donor in good health (CMV status not recorded). Some clones in this sample may be carry-over from other donors' samples.

The CDR3 protein is CAISSGTMNTEAFF. CDR3 DNA sequence: TGTGCCATCAGCTCAGGGACGATGAACACTGAAGCTTTCTTT. This chain joins TRBV10-3 and TRBJ1-1; tentative D call: TRBD1 (5 bases). Germline V lookup: CDR1 ENHRY, CDR2 SYGVKD. This CDR3 is built from 14 residues. V lost 6 bases to trimming and J lost 0 bases, with 11 bases between them.